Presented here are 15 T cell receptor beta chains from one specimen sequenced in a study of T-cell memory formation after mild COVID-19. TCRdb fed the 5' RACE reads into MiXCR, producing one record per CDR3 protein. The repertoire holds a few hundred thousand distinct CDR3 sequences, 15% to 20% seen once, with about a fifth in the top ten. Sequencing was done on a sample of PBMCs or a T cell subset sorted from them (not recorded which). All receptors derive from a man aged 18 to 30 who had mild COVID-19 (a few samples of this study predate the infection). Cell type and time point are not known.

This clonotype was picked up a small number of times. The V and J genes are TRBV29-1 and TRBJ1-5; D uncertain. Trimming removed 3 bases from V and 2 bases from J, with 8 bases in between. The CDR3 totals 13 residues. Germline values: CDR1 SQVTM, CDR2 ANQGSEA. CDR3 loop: CSVEVGGNQPQHF. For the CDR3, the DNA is TGCAGCGTTGAGGTCGGTGGCAATCAGCCCCAGCATTTT.

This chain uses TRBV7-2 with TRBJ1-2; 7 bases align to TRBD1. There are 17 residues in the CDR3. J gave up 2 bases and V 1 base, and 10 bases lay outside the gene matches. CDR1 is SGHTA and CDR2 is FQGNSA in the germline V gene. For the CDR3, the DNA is TGTGCCAGCAGCTTAGGCGGACAGGTCCAGGCGAACTATGGCTACACCTTC. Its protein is CASSLGGQVQANYGYTF.

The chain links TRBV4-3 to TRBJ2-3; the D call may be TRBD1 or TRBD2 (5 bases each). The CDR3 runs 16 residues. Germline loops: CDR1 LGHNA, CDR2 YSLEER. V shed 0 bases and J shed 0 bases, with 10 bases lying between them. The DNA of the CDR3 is TGCGCCAGCAGCCAAGATGTATGGGGGAGCACAGATACGCAGTATTTT. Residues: CASSQDVWGSTDTQYF.

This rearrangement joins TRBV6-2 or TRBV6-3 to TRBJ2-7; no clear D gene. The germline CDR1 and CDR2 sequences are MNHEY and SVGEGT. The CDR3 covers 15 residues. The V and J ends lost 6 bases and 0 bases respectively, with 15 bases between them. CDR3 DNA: TGTGCCAGCAGCGAGTATCAGGTTAGCTCCTACGAGCAGTACGTC. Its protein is CASSEYQVSSYEQYV.

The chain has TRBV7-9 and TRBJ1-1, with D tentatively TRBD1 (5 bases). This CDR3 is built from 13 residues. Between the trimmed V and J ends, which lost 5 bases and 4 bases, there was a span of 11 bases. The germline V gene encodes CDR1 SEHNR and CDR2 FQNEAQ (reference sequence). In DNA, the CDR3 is TGTGCCAGCAGCCGACAGCCGCCCACTGAAGCTTTCTTT. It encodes CASSRQPPTEAFF.

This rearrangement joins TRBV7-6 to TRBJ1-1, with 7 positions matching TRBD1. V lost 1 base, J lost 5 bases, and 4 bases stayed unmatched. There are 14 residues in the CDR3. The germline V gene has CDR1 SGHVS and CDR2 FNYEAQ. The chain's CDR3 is CASSLDRGITEAFF. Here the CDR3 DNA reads TGTGCCAGCAGCTTAGACAGGGGAATAACTGAAGCTTTCTTT.

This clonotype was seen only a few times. The CDR3 DNA sequence: TGTGCCAGCAGCTTTGCCGGGACGTCGGAGACCCAGTACTTC. It translates to CASSFAGTSETQYF. The V call is TRBV9, the J call TRBJ2-5; D assignment may be TRBD1 or TRBD2 (5 bases each). Germline V lookup: CDR1 SGDLS, CDR2 YYNGEE. The V end was cut by 4 bases, the J end by 5 bases, with 15 bases between. The CDR3 covers 14 residues.

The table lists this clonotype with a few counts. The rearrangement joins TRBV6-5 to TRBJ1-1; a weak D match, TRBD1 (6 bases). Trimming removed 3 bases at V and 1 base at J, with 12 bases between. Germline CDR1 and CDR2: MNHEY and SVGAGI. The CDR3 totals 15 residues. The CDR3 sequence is CASSYLGRGNTEAFF. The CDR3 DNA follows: TGTGCCAGCAGTTATTTGGGCAGGGGGAACACTGAAGCTTTCTTT.

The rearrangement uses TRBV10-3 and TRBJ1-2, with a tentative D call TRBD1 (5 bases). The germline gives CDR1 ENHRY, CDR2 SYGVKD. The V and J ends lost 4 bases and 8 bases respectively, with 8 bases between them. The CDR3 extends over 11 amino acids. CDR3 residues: CAISVGGGYTF. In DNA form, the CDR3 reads TGTGCCATCAGTGTCGGGGGAGGCTACACCTTC.

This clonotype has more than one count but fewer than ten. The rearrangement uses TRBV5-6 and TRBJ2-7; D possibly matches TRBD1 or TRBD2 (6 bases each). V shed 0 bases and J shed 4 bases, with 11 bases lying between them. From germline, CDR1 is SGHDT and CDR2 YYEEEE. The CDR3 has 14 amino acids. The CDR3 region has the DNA TGTGCCAGCAGCTTGGTGGAGGGGGTATACGAGCAGTACGTC. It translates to CASSLVEGVYEQYV.

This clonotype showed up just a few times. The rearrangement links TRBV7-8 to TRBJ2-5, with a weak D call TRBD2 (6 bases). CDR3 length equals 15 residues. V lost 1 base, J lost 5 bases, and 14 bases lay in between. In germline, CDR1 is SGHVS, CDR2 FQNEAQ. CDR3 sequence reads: CASSLGGAGLETQYF. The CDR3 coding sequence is TGTGCCAGCAGCTTAGGCGGGGCGGGTTTGGAGACCCAGTACTTC. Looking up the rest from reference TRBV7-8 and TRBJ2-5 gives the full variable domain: GAGVSQSPRYKVAKRGQDVALRCDPISGHVSLFWYQQALGQGPEFLTYFQNEAQLDKSGLPSDRFFAERPEGSVSTLKIQRTQQEDSAVYLCASSLGGAGLETQYFGPGTRLLVL.

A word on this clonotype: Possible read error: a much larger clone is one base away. The chain's CDR3 is CASSLTYNEQFF. CDR3 coding DNA: TGTGCCAGCAGCTTAACCTACAATGAGCAGTTCTTC. This chain connects TRBV7-2 to TRBJ2-1; no reliable D call. This CDR3 is 12 amino acids long. V lost 2 bases and J lost 2, with 1 base in between. Germline values: CDR1 SGHTA, CDR2 FQGNSA.

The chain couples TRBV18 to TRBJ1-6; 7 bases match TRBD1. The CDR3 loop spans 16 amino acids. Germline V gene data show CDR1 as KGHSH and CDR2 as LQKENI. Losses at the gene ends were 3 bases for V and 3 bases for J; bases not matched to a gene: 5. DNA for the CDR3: TGTGCCAGCTCACCCGCGGGACAGATCTATAATTCACCCCTCCACTTT. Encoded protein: CASSPAGQIYNSPLHF. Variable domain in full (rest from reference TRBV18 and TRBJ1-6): NAGVMQNPRHLVRRRGQEARLRCSPMKGHSHVYWYRQLPEEGLKFMVYLQKENIIDESGMPKERFSAEFPKEGPSILRIQQVVRGDSAAYFCASSPAGQIYNSPLHFGNGTRLTVT.

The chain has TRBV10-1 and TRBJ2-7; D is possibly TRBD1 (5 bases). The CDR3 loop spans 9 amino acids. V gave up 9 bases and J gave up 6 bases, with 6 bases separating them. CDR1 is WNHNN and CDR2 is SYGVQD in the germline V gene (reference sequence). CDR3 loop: CARGVEQYV. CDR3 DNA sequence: TGCGCCAGAGGGGTCGAGCAGTACGTC.

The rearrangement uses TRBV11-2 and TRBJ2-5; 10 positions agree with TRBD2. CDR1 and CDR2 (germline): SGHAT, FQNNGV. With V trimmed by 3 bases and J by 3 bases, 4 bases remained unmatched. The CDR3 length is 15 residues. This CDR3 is CASSFSSGGEETQYF. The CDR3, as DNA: TGTGCCAGCAGCTTCTCCAGCGGGGGGGAAGAGACCCAGTACTTC. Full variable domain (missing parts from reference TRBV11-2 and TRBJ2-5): EAGVAQSPRYKIIEKRQSVAFWCNPISGHATLYWYQQILGQGPKLLIQFQNNGVVDDSQLPKDRFSAERLKGVDSTLKIQPAKLEDSAVYLCASSFSSGGEETQYFGPGTRLLVL.